These T cell receptor beta chains were read from a single sample in a study of shared clonotypes between healthy human individuals. Assay: immunoSEQ multiplex PCR; the TCRdb copy retains only in-frame clones and omits some. The table shows 600,000 to 700,000 clones, with 55% to 85% occurring only once. The sequenced sample consisted of memory CD4+ T cells sorted from blood. The receptors were gathered from a young woman in good health. The CDR3 runs from the conserved cysteine through the conserved F or W.

V gene,J gene,CDR3 length,CDR3 protein
TRBV2,TRBJ2-5,20,CASKPGQGILAGGFQETQYF
TRBV14,TRBJ2-2,17,CASSQDLGLVLAGELFF
TRBV7-9,TRBJ2-1,16,CASSPTGQGRYNEQFF
TRBV28,TRBJ1-1,13,CASSLSVNTEAFF
TRBV4-1,TRBJ1-5,18,CASSQEFRGRGSNQPQHF
TRBV5-1,TRBJ1-3,19,CASSPQILGQGNSGNTIYF
TRBV28,TRBJ2-1,18,CASSSLEGRLPENNEQFF
TRBV18,TRBJ2-7,14,CASSVAGLNYEQYF
TRBV6-6,TRBJ2-2,14,CASRGLADTGELFF
TRBV18,TRBJ1-1,14,CASFAGTGEREAFF
TRBV7-2,TRBJ2-3,16,CASTKGSGVSTDTQYF
TRBV9,TRBJ2-3,18,CASSVVTGGRSGTDTQYF
TRBV10-3,TRBJ1-2,14,CAISERGSNYGYTF
TRBV6-4,TRBJ2-3,15,CASRPTGGPTDTQYF
TRBV5-1,TRBJ1-2,14,CASSPGTAGHGYTF
TRBV6-5,TRBJ2-7,15,CASSRTSGSADEQYF
TRBV9,TRBJ2-7,14,CASSVDPDDYEQYF
TRBV7-8,TRBJ2-7,16,CASSLAVVGSYYEQYF
TRBV6-1,TRBJ1-2,13,CASSVGPPYGYTF
TRBV7-2,TRBJ2-3,15,CASSSAQGSTDTQYF
TRBV2,TRBJ1-3,14,CASSDFLSGNTIYF
TRBV27,TRBJ2-2,13,CASYRQGTGELFF
TRBV25-1,TRBJ2-5,14,CASSDSGRKETQYF
TRBV7-6,TRBJ2-6,14,CASSLGSGANVLTF
TRBV28,TRBJ2-1,16,CASSTTGNPYYNEQFF
TRBV12-2,TRBJ2-7,19,CASWFTQAGRIVTGYEQYF
TRBV9,TRBJ1-3,12,CASSPQGNTIYF
TRBV27,TRBJ1-2,16,CASSPRGRGTGAGYTF